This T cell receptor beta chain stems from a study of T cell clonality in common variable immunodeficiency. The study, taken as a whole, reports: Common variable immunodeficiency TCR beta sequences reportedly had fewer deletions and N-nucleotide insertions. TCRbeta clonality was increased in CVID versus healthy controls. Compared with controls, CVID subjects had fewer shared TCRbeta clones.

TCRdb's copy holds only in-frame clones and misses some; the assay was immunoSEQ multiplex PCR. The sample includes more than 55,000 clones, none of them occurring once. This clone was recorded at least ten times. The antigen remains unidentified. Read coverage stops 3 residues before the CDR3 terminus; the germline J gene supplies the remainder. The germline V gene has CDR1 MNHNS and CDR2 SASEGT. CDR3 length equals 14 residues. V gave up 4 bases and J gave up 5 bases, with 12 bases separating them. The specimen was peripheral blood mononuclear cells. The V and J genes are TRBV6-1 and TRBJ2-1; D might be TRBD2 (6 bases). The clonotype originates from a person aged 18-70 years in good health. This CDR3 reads CASSAMTSNNEQFF. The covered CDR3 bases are TGTGCCAGCAGTGCCATGACTAGTAACAATGAG.